This T cell receptor beta chain comes out of a study of OX40 agonist ivuxolimab in advanced cancers. Between the trimmed V and J ends, which lost 4 bases and 10 bases, there was a span of 14 bases. Germline CDR1 MNHNS, CDR2 SASEGT. The length of the CDR3 is 13 residues. The assay was immunoSEQ multiplex PCR, and TCRdb's table has in-frame clones only and misses some. The table includes over 50,000 clones, roughly 80% detected once. J is TRBJ1-5 and V is TRBV6-1, with a possible D match to TRBD1 (5 bases). Sample: CD4+ or CD8+ T cells sorted from blood, taken in a trial of the OX40 agonist ivuxolimab. This clonotype originated in an adult with an advanced solid tumor such as melanoma, head and neck, liver or kidney cancer. The chain's CDR3 is CASSATTGQPQHF. DNA for the CDR3: TGTGCCAGCAGTGCAACCACTGGACAACCCCAGCATTTT.